This entry describes one T cell receptor beta chain. Here immunoSEQ multiplex PCR was the method, and the copy in TCRdb shows in-frame clones only, minus some. The table lists more than 45,000 clones, around nine tenths of them singletons. The CDR3 consists of 14 residues. The germline V and J ends were trimmed by 10 bases and 7 bases, with 22 bases remaining between them. The germline gives CDR1 LNHDA, CDR2 SQIVND (reference sequence). The sample originates from a study of OX40 agonist ivuxolimab in advanced cancers. This clonotype originated in an adult with an advanced solid tumor such as melanoma, head and neck, liver or kidney cancer. This sample comprised CD4+ or CD8+ T cells sorted from blood, obtained in a trial of the OX40 agonist ivuxolimab. The V call is TRBV19, the J call TRBJ1-2, with D perhaps TRBD1 (6 bases). The CDR3 is CATYKSQGISGYTF. The CDR3 DNA is TGTGCCACCTACAAATCACAGGGTATATCTGGCTACACCTTC.